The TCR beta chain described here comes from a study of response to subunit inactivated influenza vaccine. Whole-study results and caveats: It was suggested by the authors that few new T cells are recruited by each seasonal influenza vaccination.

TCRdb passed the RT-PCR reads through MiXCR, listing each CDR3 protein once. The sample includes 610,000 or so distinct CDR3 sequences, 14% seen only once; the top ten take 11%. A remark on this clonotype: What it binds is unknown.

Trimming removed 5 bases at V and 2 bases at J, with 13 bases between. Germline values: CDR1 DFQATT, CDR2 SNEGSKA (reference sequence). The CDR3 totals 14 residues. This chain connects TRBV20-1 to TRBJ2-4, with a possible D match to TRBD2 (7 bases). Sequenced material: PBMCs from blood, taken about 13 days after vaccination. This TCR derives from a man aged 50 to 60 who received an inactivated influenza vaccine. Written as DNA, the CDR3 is TGCAGTGCTGGCGGGGGCGTGACCAAAAACATTCAGTACTTC. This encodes CSAGGGVTKNIQYF.